Below are 8 T cell receptor beta chains sequenced from a single sample in a study of CD8 T cells in ankylosing spondylitis. TCRdb reprocessed the 5' RACE reads via MiXCR and lists one record per CDR3 protein. Of about 160,000 distinct CDR3 sequences in the sample, around a tenth were seen once. The source material was blood, either unsorted or a sorted T cell fraction (not recorded which). The origin of the receptors is a female donor with ankylosing spondylitis or in good health (not recorded which).

J is TRBJ1-1 and V is TRBV4-1; D may be TRBD1 (5 bases). The CDR3 has 14 residues. The V end was cut by 4 bases, the J end by 1 base, with 10 bases between. Germline assignment: CDR1 MGHRA and CDR2 YSYEKL. The CDR3 reads CASSRGAGNTEAFF. The CDR3 bases are TGCGCCAGCAGCCGAGGGGCGGGGAACACTGAAGCTTTCTTT.

This clonotype was observed a few times. The genes are TRBV6-5 and TRBJ2-2, with 9 bases identical to TRBD1. The CDR3 is 17 residues long. V dropped 2 bases and J dropped 4; count of bases not matched to a gene: 8. Germline CDR1 reads MNHEY; CDR2 reads SVGAGI. As DNA, the CDR3 is TGTGCCAGCAGTTACACGTCCGGGACAGGGACCACCGGGGAGCTGTTTTTT. It yields the protein CASSYTSGTGTTGELFF.

The rearrangement uses TRBV7-2 and TRBJ1-1, with no clear D. Germline V gene sequence: CDR1 SGHTA, CDR2 FQGNSA. This CDR3 region has 14 residues. V lost 1 base to trimming and J lost 3 bases, with 9 bases between them. The CDR3 loop reads CASSLEVEDTEAFF. CDR3 nucleotides: TGTGCCAGCAGCTTAGAGGTAGAAGACACTGAAGCTTTCTTT.

This clonotype was counted a few times. The chain uses TRBV7-2 and TRBJ2-5, with D possibly being TRBD2 (5 bases). The V end lost 5 bases, the J end lost 5 bases, and 15 bases lay between the germline ends. The CDR3 covers 14 residues. Per the germline V gene, CDR1 is SGHTA and CDR2 is FQGNSA. CDR3 sequence (DNA): TGTGCCAGCAGCCCGGCGGGCGCTCATGAGACCCAGTACTTC. It yields the protein CASSPAGAHETQYF. Variable domain in full (rest from reference TRBV7-2 and TRBJ2-5): GAGVSQSPSNKVTEKGKDVELRCDPISGHTALYWYRQSLGQGLEFLIYFQGNSAPDKSGLPSDRFSAERTGGSVSTLTIQRTQQEDSAVYLCASSPAGAHETQYFGPGTRLLVL.

The rearrangement uses TRBV20-1 and TRBJ2-1, with 8 positions matching TRBD2. CDR1 is DFQATT, CDR2 SNEGSKA, per germline (reference sequence). Trimming removed 5 bases from V and 3 bases from J; junction bases left unmatched: 6. The length of the CDR3 is 14 residues. The CDR3 sequence is CSALAGLDYNEQFF. The CDR3 DNA sequence: TGCAGTGCTCTGGCGGGACTAGACTACAATGAGCAGTTCTTC.

This clonotype was observed many times. This CDR3 is CASSPSEEAFF. In nucleotides, the CDR3 is TGTGCCAGCAGCCCCTCGGAGGAAGCTTTCTTT. The chain combines TRBV7-9 with TRBJ1-1; D not resolved. The CDR3 consists of 11 residues. Per germline, CDR1 SEHNR and CDR2 FQNEAQ (reference sequence). Trimming removed 5 bases at V and 8 bases at J, with 9 bases between.

The chain recombines TRBV6-2 or TRBV6-3 with TRBJ2-7; 9 bases align to TRBD1. The V and J ends lost 2 bases and 4 bases, in that order; junction bases with no gene match: 3. This CDR3 region has 14 residues. The germline V gene has CDR1 MNHEY and CDR2 SVGEGT. CDR3 bases: TGTGCCAGCAGTTACGACAGGGGGTTATACGAGCAGTACTTC. This translates into CASSYDRGLYEQYF.

This chain joins TRBV4-1 and TRBJ2-3, with 7 bases aligning to TRBD2. V dropped 1 base and J dropped 4; count of bases not matched to a gene: 5. Germline-derived CDR1 and CDR2 are MGHRA and YSYEKL. The CDR3 consists of 15 residues. CDR3 amino acids: CASSQAPAGADTQYF. The CDR3 DNA follows: TGCGCCAGCAGCCAAGCCCCGGCGGGAGCAGATACGCAGTATTTT.